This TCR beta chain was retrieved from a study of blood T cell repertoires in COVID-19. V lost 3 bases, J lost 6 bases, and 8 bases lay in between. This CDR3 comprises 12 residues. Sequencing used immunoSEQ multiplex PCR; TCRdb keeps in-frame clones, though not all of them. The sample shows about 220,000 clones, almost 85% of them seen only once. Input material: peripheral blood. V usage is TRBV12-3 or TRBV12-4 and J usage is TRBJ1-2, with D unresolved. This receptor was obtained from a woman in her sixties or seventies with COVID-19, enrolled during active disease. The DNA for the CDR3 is TGTGCCAGCAGTTTCGGGTACAATGGCTACACCTTC. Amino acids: CASSFGYNGYTF.